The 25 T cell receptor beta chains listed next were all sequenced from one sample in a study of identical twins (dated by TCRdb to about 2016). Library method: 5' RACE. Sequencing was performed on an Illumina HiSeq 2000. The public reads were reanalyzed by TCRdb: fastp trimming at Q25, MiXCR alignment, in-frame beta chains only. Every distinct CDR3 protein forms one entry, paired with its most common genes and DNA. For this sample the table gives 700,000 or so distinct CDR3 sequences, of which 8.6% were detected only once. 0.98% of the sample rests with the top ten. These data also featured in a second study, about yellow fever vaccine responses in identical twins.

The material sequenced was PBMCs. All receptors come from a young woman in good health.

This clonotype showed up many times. CDR3: CASSHRRDKTEAFF. The CDR3 DNA follows: TGTGCCAGCAGTCACCGCCGGGACAAAACTGAAGCTTTCTTT. The V call is TRBV12-3 or TRBV12-4, the J call TRBJ1-1; D might be TRBD1 (6 bases). The V end was cut by 5 bases, the J end by 5 bases, with 15 bases between. This CDR3 is 14 amino acids long.

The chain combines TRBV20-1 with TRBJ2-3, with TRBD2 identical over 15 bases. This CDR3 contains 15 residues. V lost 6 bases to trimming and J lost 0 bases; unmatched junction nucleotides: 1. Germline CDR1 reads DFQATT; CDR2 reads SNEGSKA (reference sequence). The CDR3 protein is CSAGTSGGSTDTQYF. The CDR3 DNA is TGCAGTGCAGGGACTAGCGGGGGGAGCACAGATACGCAGTATTTT.

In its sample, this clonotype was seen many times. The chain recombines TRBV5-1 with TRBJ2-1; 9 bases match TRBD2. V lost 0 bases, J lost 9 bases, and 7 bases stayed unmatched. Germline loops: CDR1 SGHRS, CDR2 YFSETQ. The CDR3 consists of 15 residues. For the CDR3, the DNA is TGCGCCAGCAGCTTGGCAGTAGCGGGGGCGATTGAGCAGTTCTTC. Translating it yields CASSLAVAGAIEQFF.

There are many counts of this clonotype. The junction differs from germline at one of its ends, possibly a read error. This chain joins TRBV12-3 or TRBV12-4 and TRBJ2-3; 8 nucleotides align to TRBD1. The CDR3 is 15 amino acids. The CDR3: CASSLGTGGIETQYF. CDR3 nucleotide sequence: TGTGCCAGCAGCTTAGGAACAGGGGGAATAGAGACGCAGTATTTT.

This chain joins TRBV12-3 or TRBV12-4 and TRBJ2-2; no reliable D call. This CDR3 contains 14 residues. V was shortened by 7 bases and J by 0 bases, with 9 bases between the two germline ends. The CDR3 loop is CASTIRTNTGELFF. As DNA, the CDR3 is TGTGCCAGCACCATAAGAACGAACACCGGGGAGCTGTTTTTT.

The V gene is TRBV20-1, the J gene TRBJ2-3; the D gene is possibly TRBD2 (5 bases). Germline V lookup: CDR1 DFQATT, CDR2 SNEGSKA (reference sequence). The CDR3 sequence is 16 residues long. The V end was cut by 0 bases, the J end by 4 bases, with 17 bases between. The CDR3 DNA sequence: TGCAGTGCTAGAGACCCTCTACTAGAGGTGGCAGATACGCAGTATTTT. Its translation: CSARDPLLEVADTQYF.

The CDR3 region is CSATDRGRGEKLFF. CDR3 sequence (DNA): TGCAGTGCTACCGACAGGGGGCGGGGTGAAAAACTGTTTTTT. The chain carries TRBV20-1 and TRBJ1-4; TRBD1 matches at 10 bases. Germline V gene sequence: CDR1 DFQATT, CDR2 SNEGSKA (reference sequence). V trimming: 4 bases; J trimming: 7 bases; junction bases outside the gene matches: 6. This CDR3 is 14 amino acids long.

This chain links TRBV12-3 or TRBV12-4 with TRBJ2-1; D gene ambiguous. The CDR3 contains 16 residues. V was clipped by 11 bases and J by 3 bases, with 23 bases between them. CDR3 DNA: TGTGCCTTTAGTTTTTCACCGTCGAGTGGCTACAATGAGCAGTTCTTC. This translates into CAFSFSPSSGYNEQFF.

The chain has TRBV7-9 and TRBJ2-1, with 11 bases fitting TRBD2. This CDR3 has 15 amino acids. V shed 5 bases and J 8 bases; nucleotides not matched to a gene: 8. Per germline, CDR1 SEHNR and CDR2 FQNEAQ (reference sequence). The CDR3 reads CASSPIAGGSDEQFF. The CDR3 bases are TGTGCCAGCAGCCCCATAGCGGGAGGGAGTGATGAGCAGTTCTTC.

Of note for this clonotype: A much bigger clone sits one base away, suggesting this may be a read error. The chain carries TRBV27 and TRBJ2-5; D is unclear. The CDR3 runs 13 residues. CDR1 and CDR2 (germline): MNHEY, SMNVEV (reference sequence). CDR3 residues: CASGLSSWETQYF. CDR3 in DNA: TGTGCCAGCGGTTTATCCAGTTGGGAGACCCAGTACTTC.

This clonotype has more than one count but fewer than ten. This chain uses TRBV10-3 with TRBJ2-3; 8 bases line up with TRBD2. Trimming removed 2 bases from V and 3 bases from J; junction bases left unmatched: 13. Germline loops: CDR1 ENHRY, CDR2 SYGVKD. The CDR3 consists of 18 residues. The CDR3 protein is CAISEPELGRGTTDTQYF. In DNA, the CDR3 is TGTGCCATCAGTGAGCCGGAGCTCGGGAGGGGGACGACAGATACGCAGTATTTT.

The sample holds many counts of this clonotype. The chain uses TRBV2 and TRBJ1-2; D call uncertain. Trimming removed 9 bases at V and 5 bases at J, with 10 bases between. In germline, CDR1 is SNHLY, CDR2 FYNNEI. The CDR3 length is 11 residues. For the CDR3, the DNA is TGTGCCAGGCTTTCGAGATATGGCTACACCTTC. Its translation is CARLSRYGYTF.

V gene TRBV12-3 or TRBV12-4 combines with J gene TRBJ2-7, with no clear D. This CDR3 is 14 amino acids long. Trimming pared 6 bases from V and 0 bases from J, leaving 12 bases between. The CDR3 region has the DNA TGTGCCAGCAGCTCTGGGGTCAGCTCCTACGAGCAGTACTTC. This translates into CASSSGVSSYEQYF.

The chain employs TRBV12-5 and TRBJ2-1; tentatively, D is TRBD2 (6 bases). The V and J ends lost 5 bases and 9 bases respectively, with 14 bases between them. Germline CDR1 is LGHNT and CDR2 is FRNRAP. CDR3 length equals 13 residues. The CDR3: CASGRRTSSEQFF. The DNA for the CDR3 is TGTGCTAGTGGTCGGAGAACTAGCAGTGAGCAGTTCTTC.

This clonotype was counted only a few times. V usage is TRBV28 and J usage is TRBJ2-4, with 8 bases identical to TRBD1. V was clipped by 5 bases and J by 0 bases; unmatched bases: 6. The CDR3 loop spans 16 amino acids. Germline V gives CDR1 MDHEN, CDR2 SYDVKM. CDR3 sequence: CASSRRTGIAKNIQYF. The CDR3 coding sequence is TGTGCCAGCAGTCGACGGACAGGGATAGCCAAAAACATTCAGTACTTC.

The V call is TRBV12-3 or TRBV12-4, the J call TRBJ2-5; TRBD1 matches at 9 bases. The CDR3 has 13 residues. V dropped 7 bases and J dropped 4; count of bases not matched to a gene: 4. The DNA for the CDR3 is TGTGCCAGCACCGCGGACAGGGGAGAGACCCAGTACTTC. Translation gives CASTADRGETQYF.

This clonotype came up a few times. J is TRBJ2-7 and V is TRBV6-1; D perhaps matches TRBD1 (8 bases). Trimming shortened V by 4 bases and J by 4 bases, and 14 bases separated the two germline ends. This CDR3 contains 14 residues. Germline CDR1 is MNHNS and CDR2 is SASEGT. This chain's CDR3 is CASSGGQGGYEQYF. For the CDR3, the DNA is TGTGCCAGCAGTGGCGGACAGGGAGGGTACGAGCAGTACTTC.

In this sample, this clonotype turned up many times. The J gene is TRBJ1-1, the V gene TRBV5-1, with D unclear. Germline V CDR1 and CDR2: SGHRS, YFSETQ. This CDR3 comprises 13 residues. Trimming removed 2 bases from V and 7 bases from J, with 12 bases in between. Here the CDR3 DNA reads TGCGCCAGCAGCTTTCTCTCGCGAGATGAAGCTTTCTTT. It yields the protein CASSFLSRDEAFF.

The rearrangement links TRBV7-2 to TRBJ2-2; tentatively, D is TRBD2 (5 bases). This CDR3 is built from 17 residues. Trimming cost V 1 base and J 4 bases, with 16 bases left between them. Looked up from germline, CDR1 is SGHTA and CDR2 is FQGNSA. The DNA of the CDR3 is TGTGCCAGCAGCTTAGGCTGGGTTAGAGGGCTCACCGGGGAGCTGTTTTTT. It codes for CASSLGWVRGLTGELFF.

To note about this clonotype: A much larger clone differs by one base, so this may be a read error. The CDR3 sequence is CAIRSDGSYNEQFF. CDR3 nucleotide sequence: TGTGCCATCAGGTCTGACGGATCATACAATGAGCAGTTCTTC. The chain carries TRBV10-3 and TRBJ2-1, with D hard to call. Germline-derived CDR1 and CDR2 are ENHRY and SYGVKD. The V gene lost 6 bases and the J gene lost 4 bases, with 13 bases spanning the gap. This CDR3 has 14 amino acids.

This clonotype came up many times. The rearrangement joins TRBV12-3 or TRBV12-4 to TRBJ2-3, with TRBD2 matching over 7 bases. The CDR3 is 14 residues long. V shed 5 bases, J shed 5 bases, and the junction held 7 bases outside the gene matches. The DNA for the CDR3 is TGTGCCAGCAGTCCAGGACTAGGAATAGATACGCAGTATTTT. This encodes CASSPGLGIDTQYF.

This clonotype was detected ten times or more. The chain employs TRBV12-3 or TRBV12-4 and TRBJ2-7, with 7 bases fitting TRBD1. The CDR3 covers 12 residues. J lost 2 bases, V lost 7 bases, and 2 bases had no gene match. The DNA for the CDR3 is TGTGCCAGCAAGGGACAGACCTACGAGCAGTACTTC. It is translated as CASKGQTYEQYF.

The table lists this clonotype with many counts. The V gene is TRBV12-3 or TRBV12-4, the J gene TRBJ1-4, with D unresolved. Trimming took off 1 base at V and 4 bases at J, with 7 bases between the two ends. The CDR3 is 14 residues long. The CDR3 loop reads CASSLGANNEKLFF. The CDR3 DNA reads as TGTGCCAGCAGTTTAGGTGCCAATAATGAAAAACTGTTTTTT.

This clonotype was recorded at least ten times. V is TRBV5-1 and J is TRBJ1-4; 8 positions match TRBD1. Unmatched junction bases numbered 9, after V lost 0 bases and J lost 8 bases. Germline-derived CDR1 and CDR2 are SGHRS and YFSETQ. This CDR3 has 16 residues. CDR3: CASSLAGGQGMEKLFF. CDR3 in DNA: TGCGCCAGCAGCTTGGCCGGAGGACAGGGCATGGAAAAACTGTTTTTT.

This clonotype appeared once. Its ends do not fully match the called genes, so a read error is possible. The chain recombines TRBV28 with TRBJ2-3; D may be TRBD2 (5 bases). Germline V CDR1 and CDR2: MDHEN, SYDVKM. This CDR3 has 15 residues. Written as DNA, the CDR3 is TGTGCCAGCGACCCTGGAGGCAGCATGCGATATACGCGGTATTTT. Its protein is CASDPGGSMRYTRYF. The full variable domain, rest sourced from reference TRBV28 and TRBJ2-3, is DVKVTQSSRYLVKRTGEKVFLECVQDMDHENMFWYRQDPGLGLRLIYFSYDVKMKEKGDIPEGYSVSREKKERFSLILESASTNQTSMYLCASDPGGSMRYTRYFGPGTRLTVL.